This paragraph covers one T cell receptor beta chain sequence. Its matching antigen is unknown. The sample originates from a study of cytomegalovirus exposure and HLA in healthy donors. Whole-study results and caveats: Common viral pathogens were later found to be apparently linked to several of the most significant clusters. Analysis performed later showed TCR beta chains linked to HLA being more clonally expanded than equally common others.

CDR3 length: 16 amino acids. V lost 8 bases, J lost 6 bases, and 13 bases stayed unmatched. Germline CDR1 reads MNHEY; CDR2 reads SMNVEV (reference sequence). Donors consisted of healthy bone marrow donors. With 60 Vbeta and 13 Jbeta primers, the PCR was carried out. TCRdb's table, derived via immunoSEQ multiplex PCR, lists solely in-frame clones and lacks some. The sample holds hundreds of thousands of clones, 70% to 85% seen once. The receptor comes from a male donor in good health and CMV-seronegative. The rearrangement joins TRBV27 to TRBJ2-1, with 10 bases aligning to TRBD2. Sequenced: PBMCs. The CDR3 DNA follows: TGTGCCAGCGCGACTCCTAGCGGGAGAACATCCAATGAGCAGTTCTTC. Its protein product is CASATPSGRTSNEQFF.